A selection of T cell receptor beta chains follows, all from one sample in a study of cytomegalovirus exposure and HLA in healthy donors. Data came from immunoSEQ multiplex PCR; TCRdb stores just in-frame clones and leaves some out. The sample shows 60,000 or so clones, 85% of them seen only once. Sequencing input: PBMCs. These receptors all come from a female donor in good health and CMV-seronegative. Each CDR3 is given with its conserved first and last residue. D genes are given only for firm matches. Size is omitted from some rows. Given values are once, few, many or a class for expanded clones.

>-|TRBV6-5|TRBJ2-7|-
CASSPDSFYEQYF
TGTGCCAGCAGTCCTGACAGTTTCTACGAGCAGTACTTC
>TRBD1|TRBV30|TRBJ2-7|-
CAWRAKGAGGSYEQYF
TGTGCCTGGAGAGCTAAGGGAGCAGGGGGATCCTACGAGCAGTACTTC
>-|TRBV7-2|TRBJ2-1|-
CASSLTGQSTYNEQFF
TGTGCCAGCAGCCTTACCGGACAGAGCACCTACAATGAGCAGTTCTTC
>TRBD1|TRBV18|TRBJ1-2|-
CASSRDRARGYTF
TGTGCCAGCTCACGAGACAGGGCGAGGGGCTACACCTTC
>TRBD2|TRBV14|TRBJ2-3|-
CASSQAAGTSTDTQYF
TGTGCCAGCAGCCAAGCAGCGGGGACTAGCACAGATACGCAGTATTTT
>-|TRBV7-3|TRBJ2-3|few
CASSLGVAPDTQYF
TGTGCCAGCAGCTTAGGAGTAGCCCCAGATACGCAGTATTTT
>-|TRBV19|TRBJ1-1|-
CASSLIGPSNTEAFF
TGTGCCAGTAGTCTGATCGGTCCCTCGAACACTGAAGCTTTCTTT
>-|TRBV30|TRBJ1-5|-
CAWSWARNQPQHF
TGTGCCTGGAGTTGGGCCAGGAATCAGCCCCAGCATTTT
>TRBD1|TRBV5-6|TRBJ1-3|once
CASSLTPGGAGNTIYF
TGTGCCAGCAGCTTGACACCAGGGGGTGCGGGAAACACCATATATTTT
>TRBD2|TRBV5-5|TRBJ2-7|-
CASSRFSGTSGYEQYF
TGTGCCAGCAGCCGTTTTTCCGGGACTAGCGGCTACGAGCAGTACTTC
>TRBD1|TRBV18|TRBJ1-2|-
CASSPETGSGYGYTF
TGTGCCAGCTCACCAGAGACAGGGTCGGGCTATGGCTACACCTTC
>TRBD2|TRBV15|TRBJ2-3|-
CATSRDIAGSAQYF
TGTGCCACCAGCAGAGATATAGCGGGTTCTGCGCAGTATTTT
>-|TRBV18|TRBJ2-7|-
CASSPPGIGSSSYEQYF
TGTGCCAGCTCACCACCTGGAATCGGGTCTAGCTCCTACGAGCAGTACTTC
>TRBD2|TRBV5-1|TRBJ2-5|few
CASGTSGETQYF
TGCGCCAGCGGGACTAGCGGGGAGACCCAGTACTTC
>-|TRBV18|TRBJ2-7|-
CASSANPGGSNEQYF
TGTGCCAGCTCAGCAAATCCGGGGGGCTCCAACGAGCAGTACTTC
>-|TRBV6-1|TRBJ2-6|-
CASSEQNSGANVLTF
TGTGCCAGCAGTGAACAAAACTCTGGGGCCAACGTCCTGACTTTC
>TRBD2|TRBV7-9|TRBJ2-3|-
CAADRTSGGADTQYF
TGTGCCGCCGACCGGACTAGCGGGGGGGCAGATACGCAGTATTTT
>-|TRBV9|TRBJ2-7|-
CASSVGRGASYEQYF
TGTGCCAGCAGCGTAGGTCGGGGGGCATCCTACGAGCAGTACTTC
>-|TRBV5-1|TRBJ1-5|-
CASSPFSNQPQHF
TGCGCCAGCAGCCCCTTTAGCAATCAGCCCCAGCATTTT
>-|TRBV12-2|TRBJ1-2|-
CASRLAFQGNGYTF
TGTGCAAGTCGCTTAGCGTTTCAGGGTAATGGCTACACCTTC
>-|TRBV14|TRBJ1-5|-
CASKGRDSNQPQHF
TGTGCCAGCAAGGGCAGGGATAGCAATCAGCCCCAGCATTTT
>TRBD1|TRBV6-5|TRBJ1-4|-
CASSYVDRGNEKLFF
TGTGCCAGCAGTTACGTCGACAGGGGAAATGAAAAACTGTTTTTT
>TRBD1|TRBV25-1|TRBJ2-5|-
CASSDPPGTGGETQYF
TGTGCCAGCAGTGACCCCCCCGGGACAGGGGGGGAGACCCAGTACTTC
>-|TRBV5-6|TRBJ1-3|-
CASSQTPGARNTIYF
TGTGCCAGCAGCCAGACGCCGGGAGCCCGAAACACCATATATTTT
>TRBD1|TRBV9|TRBJ2-7|-
CASSAGTGGLGTRGSEQYF
TGTGCCAGCAGCGCCGGGACAGGGGGCTTGGGGACTAGGGGCTCCGAGCAGTACTTC
>-|TRBV7-2|TRBJ2-7|-
CASSWGLSAPYEQYF
TGTGCCAGCAGCTGGGGCCTTTCCGCCCCCTACGAGCAGTACTTC
>TRBD1|TRBV7-9|TRBJ1-4|-
CASSSRKGQGKNEKLFF
TGTGCCAGCAGCTCCCGTAAGGGACAGGGGAAGAATGAAAAACTGTTTTTT
>TRBD1|TRBV28|TRBJ1-1|-
CASSQTGPGAEAFF
TGTGCCAGCAGCCAGACAGGGCCCGGGGCTGAAGCTTTCTTT
>-|TRBV9|TRBJ2-7|-
CASSVEDTTILGEQYF
TGTGCCAGCAGCGTAGAGGATACAACTATCCTGGGTGAGCAGTACTTC
>TRBD2|TRBV10-3|TRBJ2-7|-
CAISDSGTSSDEQYF
TGTGCCATCAGCGATTCCGGGACTAGCTCCGACGAGCAGTACTTC
>-|TRBV4-2|TRBJ1-1|-
CASSHETGKNTEAFF
TGTGCCAGCAGCCATGAAACAGGCAAAAACACTGAAGCTTTCTTT
>-|TRBV4-2|TRBJ1-3|-
CATSPGLSAGNTIYF
TGTGCCACTTCGCCAGGGTTGTCAGCCGGAAACACCATATATTTT
>TRBD1|TRBV19|TRBJ1-1|-
CASRGQGGRSEAFF
TGTGCCAGTAGGGGACAGGGCGGGCGATCTGAAGCTTTCTTT
>-|TRBV6-6|TRBJ1-5|-
CASSSQGNQPQHF
TGTGCCAGCAGTTCCCAGGGGAATCAGCCCCAGCATTTT
>-|TRBV5-4|TRBJ1-4|-
CASSLRGSGNPTNEKLFF
TGTGCCAGCAGCTTGAGGGGGAGCGGGAACCCAACTAATGAAAAACTGTTTTTT
>TRBD1|TRBV27|TRBJ1-2|-
CASSLTLTGENYTF
TGTGCCAGCAGTTTAACTCTGACAGGGGAAAACTACACCTTC
>-|TRBV5-1|TRBJ2-5|-
CASSFGTQETQYF
TGCGCCAGCAGCTTTGGGACTCAAGAGACCCAGTACTTC
>TRBD1|TRBV5-6|TRBJ1-2|-
CASSSGQVNYGYTF
TGTGCCAGCAGCTCTGGACAGGTTAACTATGGCTACACCTTC
>-|TRBV7-7|TRBJ2-5|-
CASRDEEGGETQYF
TGTGCTAGCAGAGACGAAGAAGGGGGAGAGACCCAGTACTTC
>-|TRBV30|TRBJ2-3|few
CAWSVRRADTQYF
TGTGCCTGGAGTGTACGCAGGGCGGATACGCAGTATTTT
>-|TRBV9|TRBJ2-3|-
CASSVWVAGTDTQYF
TGTGCCAGCAGCGTATGGGTAGCGGGCACAGATACGCAGTATTTT
>-|TRBV4-3|TRBJ2-2|few
CASSQGFGSTGELFF
TGCGCCAGCAGCCAAGGTTTCGGGAGCACCGGGGAGCTGTTTTTT
>-|TRBV2|TRBJ2-3|-
CASSRRGSGASTDTQYF
TGTGCCAGCAGTAGACGCGGTAGCGGTGCTAGCACAGATACGCAGTATTTT
>TRBD1|TRBV6-1|TRBJ1-5|-
CASSEIGWTGDQPQHF
TGTGCCAGCAGTGAAATCGGGTGGACAGGGGATCAGCCCCAGCATTTT
>TRBD2|TRBV6-1|TRBJ2-7|-
CASRSSGGARQYF
TGTGCCAGCAGAAGTAGCGGGGGGGCCCGGCAGTACTTC
>TRBD2|TRBV6-6|TRBJ2-1|-
CAGGSGSNSYNEQFF
TGTGCCGGGGGTAGCGGGAGTAACTCCTACAATGAGCAGTTCTTC
>-|TRBV6-6|TRBJ2-7|-
CASTIVGGTYSYEQYF
TGTGCCAGCACCATAGTAGGTGGGACTTACTCCTACGAGCAGTACTTC
>-|TRBV9|TRBJ2-7|-
CASSVSYEQYF
TGTGCCAGCAGCGTCTCCTACGAGCAGTACTTC
>TRBD1|TRBV4-2|TRBJ1-6|-
CASSQTGVRGNSPLHF
TGTGCCAGCAGCCAGACAGGGGTGAGGGGTAATTCACCCCTCCACTTT
>-|TRBV6-5|TRBJ1-2|-
CASSLSPPNYGYTF
TGTGCCAGCAGCCTCTCTCCCCCTAACTATGGCTACACCTTC
>TRBD1|TRBV18|TRBJ2-3|-
CASSRAGGTDTQYF
TGTGCCAGCTCACGCGCAGGGGGAACAGATACGCAGTATTTT
>TRBD1|TRBV7-9|TRBJ2-5|-
CASSFRLTGAQETQYF
TGTGCCAGCAGCTTCCGATTGACAGGGGCCCAAGAGACCCAGTACTTC
>TRBD2|TRBV28|TRBJ2-7|once
CASSSALAGTYEQYF
TGTGCCAGCAGTTCCGCACTAGCGGGGACCTACGAGCAGTACTTC
>TRBD2|TRBV6-4|TRBJ2-3|-
CASSDALAGRATQYF
TGTGCCAGCAGTGACGCCCTAGCGGGGCGCGCTACGCAGTATTTT
>TRBD1|TRBV12-5|TRBJ2-7|-
CASGLATGTGSYEQYF
TGTGCTAGTGGTTTGGCGACCGGGACAGGGAGCTACGAGCAGTACTTC
>-|TRBV9|TRBJ2-7|-
CASSVDLGPYEQYF
TGTGCCAGCAGCGTAGATCTGGGGCCCTACGAGCAGTACTTC
>TRBD2|TRBV5-6|TRBJ2-1|-
CASSLGGEGTRSEQFF
TGTGCCAGCAGCTTGGGCGGGGAGGGGACTCGCTCTGAGCAGTTCTTC
>TRBD2|TRBV7-3|TRBJ2-3|-
CASSLAGGFLSGTDTQYF
TGTGCCAGCAGCTTAGCGGGAGGATTCCTCTCGGGGACAGATACGCAGTATTTT